The 18 T cell receptor beta chains below were found in one sample sequenced in a study of cytomegalovirus exposure and HLA in healthy donors (dated by TCRdb to the late 2010s). To prepare the library, the immunoSEQ multiplex PCR assay was applied. As stored in TCRdb, this immuneACCESS dataset retains in-frame rearrangements with V and J assigned. A fraction of the clones does not appear; measured against another copy, unresolved V genes explain less than half of the discrepancy, and the remainder lacks a known reason. The sample profile shows around 350,000 clones; roughly 85% of them were found once. The ten largest clones add up to over 0.75% of the sample. The specimen sequenced was PBMCs. These TCRs come from a woman aged 18-35 years in good health and CMV-seronegative.

Comment on this clone: This specimen includes other DNA sequences encoding the same CDR3. The gene calls are TRBV28 and TRBJ2-7, with D hard to call. CDR1 MDHEN and CDR2 SYDVKM come from the germline V gene. V was trimmed by 2 bases and J by 0 bases, leaving 5 bases between them. The CDR3 covers 13 residues. CDR3 nucleotide sequence: TGTGCCAGCAGTTTAGGGCCCTCCTACGAGCAGTACTTC. Protein product: CASSLGPSYEQYF.

V is TRBV6-1 and J is TRBJ2-1, with 7 bases fitting TRBD2. There are 15 residues in the CDR3. Per germline, CDR1 MNHNS and CDR2 SASEGT. V trimming: 8 bases; J trimming: 4 bases; junction bases outside the gene matches: 11. CDR3 loop: CASPREGLPYNEQFF. The CDR3 DNA reads as TGTGCCAGCCCTAGGGAGGGATTACCTTACAATGAGCAGTTCTTC.

This clone was counted a few times. For the CDR3, the DNA is TGTGCCAGCAGTGATCAGGGGGCTGGGAGATATGGCTACACCTTC. Its protein product is CASSDQGAGRYGYTF. The rearrangement uses TRBV2 and TRBJ1-2; 8 nucleotides agree with TRBD1. Trimming cost V 3 bases and J 5 bases; bases outside gene matches: 8. Germline CDR1 reads SNHLY; CDR2 reads FYNNEI. This CDR3 has 15 residues.

V and J are TRBV27 and TRBJ1-2; D remains ambiguous. This CDR3 is 13 amino acids long. CDR1 and CDR2 (germline): MNHEY, SMNVEV (reference sequence). The V end was cut by 6 bases, the J end by 6 bases, with 14 bases between. The CDR3 protein is CASSPWAENGYTF. Written as DNA, the CDR3 is TGTGCCAGCAGCCCCTGGGCTGAGAATGGCTACACCTTC.

This clone was seen a few times. The V gene is TRBV7-3, the J gene TRBJ2-3, with 7 bases aligning to TRBD1. Germline CDR1 reads SGHTA; CDR2 reads FQGTGA. The trim removed 4 bases at V and 2 bases at J, leaving 6 bases unmatched. The CDR3 runs 15 residues. The CDR3 DNA follows: TGTGCCAGCAGCTGGGCAGGGGGATTCACAGATACGCAGTATTTT. Protein sequence: CASSWAGGFTDTQYF.

The V gene is TRBV6-5, the J gene TRBJ2-7, with 8 bases fitting TRBD1. CDR1 and CDR2 from the germline V gene are MNHEY and SVGAGI. Losses at the gene ends were 8 bases for V and 4 bases for J; bases not matched to a gene: 7. The length of the CDR3 is 13 residues. The CDR3 bases are TGTGCCAGCGGGCGGGACAGGATTTACGAGCAGTACTTC. This encodes CASGRDRIYEQYF.

This chain uses TRBV28 with TRBJ2-7; a weak D match, TRBD1 (7 bases). The V end lost 4 bases, the J end lost 4 bases, and 23 bases lay between the germline ends. CDR1 and CDR2 from the germline V gene are MDHEN and SYDVKM. CDR3 length: 17 amino acids. The CDR3 nucleotides read TGTGCCAGCAGTTCCCAGGGGGGCGGCAGCTTATATTACGAGCAGTACTTC. It encodes CASSSQGGGSLYYEQYF.

The CDR3 DNA is TGTGCCTGTACAGGGACAGGCATTCCACCCCTCCACTTT. This sequence encodes CACTGTGIPPLHF. This sequence joins TRBV30 and TRBJ1-6; 8 bases match TRBD1. Germline V CDR1 and CDR2: GTSNPN, SVGIG (reference sequence). Trimming at V came to 6 bases and at J to 11 bases, leaving 9 bases not matched to a gene. The CDR3 runs to 13 residues.

In this sample, this clone turned up once. The chain carries TRBV28 and TRBJ2-3; perhaps TRBD1 as D (5 bases). From germline, CDR1 is MDHEN and CDR2 SYDVKM. The CDR3 loop spans 13 amino acids. Trimming left V 5 bases short and J 3 bases short, with 9 bases between. The CDR3: CASSAKGTDTQYF. The CDR3 coding sequence is TGTGCCAGCAGTGCCAAGGGGACAGATACGCAGTATTTT.

This clone appeared once. The rearrangement joins TRBV4-2 to TRBJ1-4, with no clear D. V dropped 1 base and J dropped 3 bases, with 9 bases sitting between them. Per germline, CDR1 LGHNA and CDR2 YNFKEQ. CDR3 length: 15 residues. The CDR3: CASSQATGPNEKLFF. The DNA for the CDR3 is TGTGCCAGCAGCCAAGCTACGGGTCCTAATGAAAAACTGTTTTTT.

The chain links TRBV6-5 to TRBJ2-7; perhaps TRBD2 as D (6 bases). CDR1 MNHEY and CDR2 SVGAGI come from the germline V gene. Trimming shortened V by 5 bases and J by 0 bases, and 14 bases separated the two germline ends. The CDR3 contains 15 residues. The DNA for the CDR3 is TGTGCCAGCAGTCGCGGGACTGGAGCCTCCTACGAGCAGTACTTC. Its translation: CASSRGTGASYEQYF.

V gene TRBV5-6 combines with J gene TRBJ1-6, with 10 bases that match TRBD1. V lost 6 bases and J lost 6; bases outside the gene matches: 6. This CDR3 contains 15 residues. Per germline, CDR1 SGHDT and CDR2 YYEEEE. In DNA, the CDR3 is TGTGCCAGCACTTGGGACAGGGGTTTTAATTCACCCCTCCACTTT. Its translation is CASTWDRGFNSPLHF.

This clone appeared once. This chain uses TRBV10-3 with TRBJ2-7, with 7 bases matching TRBD1. The CDR3 loop spans 16 amino acids. Losses at the gene ends were 4 bases for V and 2 bases for J; bases not matched to a gene: 11. The V gene's germline CDR1 is ENHRY and CDR2 SYGVKD. The CDR3 nucleotides read TGTGCCATCAGTGGCGGACAGGTCCGTGGCGCCTACGAGCAGTACTTC. This translates into CAISGGQVRGAYEQYF.

The chain carries TRBV4-1 and TRBJ1-1; tentatively, D is TRBD1 (6 bases). The V gene lost 4 bases and the J gene lost 0 bases, with 12 bases spanning the gap. The CDR3 has 15 residues. Germline CDR1 and CDR2: MGHRA and YSYEKL. In DNA form, the CDR3 reads TGCGCCAGCAGCCCCCGGACAGCCTTGAACACTGAAGCTTTCTTT. Its protein product is CASSPRTALNTEAFF.

The chain has TRBV6-5 and TRBJ2-1, with 12 positions matching TRBD2. The CDR3 consists of 13 residues. The junction had 1 base not matched to a gene; V was cut back by 5 bases and J by 8 bases. Germline assignment: CDR1 MNHEY and CDR2 SVGAGI. The CDR3 region has the DNA TGTGCCAGCAGTACTAGCGGGAGGCATGAGCAGTTCTTC. Its translation is CASSTSGRHEQFF.

This chain joins TRBV4-2 and TRBJ2-1; TRBD2 matches 8 bases. V lost 4 bases to trimming and J lost 5 bases; unmatched junction nucleotides: 25. This CDR3 has 21 amino acids. Germline V gene sequence: CDR1 LGHNA, CDR2 YNFKEQ. The CDR3 region is CASSLRIQDVVLAGINNEQFF. DNA for the CDR3: TGTGCCAGCAGCCTCCGAATTCAGGACGTAGTGCTAGCGGGTATTAACAATGAGCAGTTCTTC.

The chain is built from TRBV18 and TRBJ1-5, with 7 bases matching TRBD1. The ends lost 4 bases at V and 4 bases at J; junction bases unmatched: 7. The CDR3 is 15 residues long. Germline V gene data show CDR1 as KGHSH and CDR2 as LQKENI. CDR3 amino acids: CASSLGTDKNQPQHF. The CDR3, as DNA: TGTGCCAGCTCACTAGGGACAGATAAGAATCAGCCCCAGCATTTT.

This chain connects TRBV4-1 to TRBJ2-7; D remains ambiguous. The CDR3 length is 13 residues. V dropped 4 bases and J dropped 0 bases, with 7 bases sitting between them. Germline V gene data show CDR1 as MGHRA and CDR2 as YSYEKL. CDR3 bases: TGCGCCAGCAGCCTCACAGCCTCCTACGAGCAGTACTTC. This translates into CASSLTASYEQYF.